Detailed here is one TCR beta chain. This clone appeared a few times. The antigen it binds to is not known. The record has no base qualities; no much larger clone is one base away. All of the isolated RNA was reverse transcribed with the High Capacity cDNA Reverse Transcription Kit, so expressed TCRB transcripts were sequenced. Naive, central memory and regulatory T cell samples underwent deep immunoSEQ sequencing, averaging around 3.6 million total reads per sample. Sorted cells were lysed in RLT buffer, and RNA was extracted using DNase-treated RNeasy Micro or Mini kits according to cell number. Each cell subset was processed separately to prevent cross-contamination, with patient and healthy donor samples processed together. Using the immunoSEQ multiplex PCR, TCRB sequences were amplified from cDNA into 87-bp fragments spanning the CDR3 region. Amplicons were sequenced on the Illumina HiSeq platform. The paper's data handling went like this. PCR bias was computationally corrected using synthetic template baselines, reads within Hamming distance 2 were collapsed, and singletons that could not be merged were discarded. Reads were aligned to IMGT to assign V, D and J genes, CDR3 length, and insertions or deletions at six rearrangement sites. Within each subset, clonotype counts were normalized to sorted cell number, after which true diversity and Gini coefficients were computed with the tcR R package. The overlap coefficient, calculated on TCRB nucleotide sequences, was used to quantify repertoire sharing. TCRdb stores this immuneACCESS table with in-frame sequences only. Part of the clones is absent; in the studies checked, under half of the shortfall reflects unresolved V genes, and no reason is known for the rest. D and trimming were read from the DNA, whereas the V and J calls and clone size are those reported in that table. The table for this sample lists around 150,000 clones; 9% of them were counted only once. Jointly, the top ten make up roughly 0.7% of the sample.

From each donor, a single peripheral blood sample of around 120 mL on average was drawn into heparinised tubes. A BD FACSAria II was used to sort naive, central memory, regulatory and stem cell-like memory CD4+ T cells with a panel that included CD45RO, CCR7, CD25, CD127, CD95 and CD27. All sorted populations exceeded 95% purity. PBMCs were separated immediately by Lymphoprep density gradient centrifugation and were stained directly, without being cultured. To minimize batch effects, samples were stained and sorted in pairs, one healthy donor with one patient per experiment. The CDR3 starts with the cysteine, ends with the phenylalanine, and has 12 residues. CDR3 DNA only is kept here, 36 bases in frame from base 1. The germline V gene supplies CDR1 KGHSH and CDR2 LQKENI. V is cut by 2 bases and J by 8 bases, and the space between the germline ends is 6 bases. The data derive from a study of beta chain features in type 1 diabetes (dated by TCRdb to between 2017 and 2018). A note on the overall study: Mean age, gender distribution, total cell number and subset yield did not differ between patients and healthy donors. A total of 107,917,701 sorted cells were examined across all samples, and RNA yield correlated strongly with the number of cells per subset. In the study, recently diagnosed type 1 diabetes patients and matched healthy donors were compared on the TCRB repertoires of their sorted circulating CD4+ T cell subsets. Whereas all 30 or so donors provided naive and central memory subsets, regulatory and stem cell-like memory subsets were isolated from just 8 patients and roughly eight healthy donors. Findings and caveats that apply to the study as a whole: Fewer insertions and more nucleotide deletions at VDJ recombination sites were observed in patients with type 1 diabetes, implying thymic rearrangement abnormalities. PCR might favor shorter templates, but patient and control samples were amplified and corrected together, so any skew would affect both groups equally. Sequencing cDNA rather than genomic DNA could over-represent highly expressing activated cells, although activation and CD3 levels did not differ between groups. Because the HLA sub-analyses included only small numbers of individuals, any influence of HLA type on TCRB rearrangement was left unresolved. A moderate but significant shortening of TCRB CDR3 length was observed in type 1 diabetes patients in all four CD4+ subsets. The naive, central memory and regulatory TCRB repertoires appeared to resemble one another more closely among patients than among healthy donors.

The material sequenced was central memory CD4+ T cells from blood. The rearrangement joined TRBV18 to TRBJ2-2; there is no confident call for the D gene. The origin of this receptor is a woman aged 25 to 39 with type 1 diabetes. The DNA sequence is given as TGTGCCAGCTCACCAGAGGTTGGGGAGCTGTTTTTT. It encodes CASSPEVGELFF.